A single sample is the source of the 4 T cell receptor beta chains below, sequenced in a study of blood T cells in healthy people across ages. Alongside a J-beta primer mix, a sample-barcoded 5' primer served in a second PCR lasting about 6 to 12 cycles. TCRdb fed the 5' RACE reads into MiXCR, producing one record per CDR3 protein. The table has about 1,400,000 distinct CDR3 sequences, about 43% seen once. Sequenced sample: blood. Every receptor here comes from a woman between 18 and 29 years old in good health.

In its sample, this clonotype was seen a few times. The chain carries TRBV5-1 and TRBJ2-3; TRBD2 aligns across 13 bases. The germline CDR1 and CDR2 sequences are SGHRS and YFSETQ. V shed 0 bases and J 1 base; nucleotides not matched to a gene: 2. This CDR3 contains 17 residues. The CDR3 bases are TGCGCCAGCAGCTTGGGACTAGCGGGAGGAGGCACAGATACGCAGTATTTT. This sequence encodes CASSLGLAGGGTDTQYF. The whole variable domain, filled in from reference TRBV5-1 and TRBJ2-3, reads KAGVTQTPRYLIKTRGQQVTLSCSPISGHRSVSWYQQTPGQGLQFLFEYFSETQRNKGNFPGRFSGRQFSNSRSEMNVSTLELGDSALYLCASSLGLAGGGTDTQYFGPGTRLTVL.

The genes are TRBV6-2 or TRBV6-3 and TRBJ2-3; D could derive from TRBD1 or TRBD2 (6 bases each). In germline, CDR1 is MNHEY, CDR2 SVGEGT. This CDR3 comprises 13 residues. Between the trimmed V and J ends, which lost 5 bases and 8 bases, there was a span of 14 bases. CDR3 bases: TGTGCCAGCAGTCCCCCGTGGGGGGCTACGCAGTATTTT. Amino acid sequence: CASSPPWGATQYF.

This chain uses TRBV6-1 with TRBJ2-3, with 7 bases lining up with TRBD2. Losses at the gene ends were 3 bases for V and 2 bases for J; bases not matched to a gene: 2. The CDR3 sequence is 14 residues long. Germline V gives CDR1 MNHNS, CDR2 SASEGT. The CDR3 region is CASSDAGVTDTQYF. The CDR3, as DNA: TGTGCCAGCAGTGATGCGGGAGTCACAGATACGCAGTATTTT.

V usage is TRBV11-2 and J usage is TRBJ2-3, with D possibly being TRBD1 or TRBD2 (5 bases each). The CDR3 has 14 amino acids. The V gene lost 8 bases and the J gene lost 2 bases, with 14 bases spanning the gap. Per germline, CDR1 SGHAT and CDR2 FQNNGV. The CDR3 reads CASLRGMITDTQYF. The DNA of the CDR3 is TGTGCCAGCTTGAGGGGTATGATCACAGATACGCAGTATTTT.